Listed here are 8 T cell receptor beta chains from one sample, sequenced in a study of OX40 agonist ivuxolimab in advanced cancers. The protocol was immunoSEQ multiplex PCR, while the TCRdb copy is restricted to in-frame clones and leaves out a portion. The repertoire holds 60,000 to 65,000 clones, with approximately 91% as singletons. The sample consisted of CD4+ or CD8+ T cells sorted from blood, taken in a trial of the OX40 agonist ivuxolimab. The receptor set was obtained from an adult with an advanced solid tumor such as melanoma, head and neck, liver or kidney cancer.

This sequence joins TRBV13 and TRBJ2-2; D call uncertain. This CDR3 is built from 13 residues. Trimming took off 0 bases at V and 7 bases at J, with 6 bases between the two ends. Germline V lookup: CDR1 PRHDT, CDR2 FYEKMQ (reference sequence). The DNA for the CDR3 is TGTGCCAGCAGCTTAGGCCGCGGCGGGGAGCTGTTTTTT. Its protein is CASSLGRGGELFF.

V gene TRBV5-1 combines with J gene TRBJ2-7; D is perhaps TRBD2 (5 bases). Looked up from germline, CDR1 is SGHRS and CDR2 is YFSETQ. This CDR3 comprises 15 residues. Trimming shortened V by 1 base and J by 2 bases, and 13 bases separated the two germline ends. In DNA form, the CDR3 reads TGCGCCAGCAGCTTGTTGGTGGGAGCGCCCTACGAGCAGTACTTC. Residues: CASSLLVGAPYEQYF. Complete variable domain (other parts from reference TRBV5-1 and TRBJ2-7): KAGVTQTPRYLIKTRGQQVTLSCSPISGHRSVSWYQQTPGQGLQFLFEYFSETQRNKGNFPGRFSGRQFSNSRSEMNVSTLELGDSALYLCASSLLVGAPYEQYFGPGTRLTVT.

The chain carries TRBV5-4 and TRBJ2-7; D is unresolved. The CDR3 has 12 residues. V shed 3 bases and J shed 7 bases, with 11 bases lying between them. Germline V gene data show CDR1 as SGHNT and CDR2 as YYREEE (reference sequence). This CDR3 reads CASSSHFEEQYF. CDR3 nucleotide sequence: TGTGCCAGCAGCTCCCATTTTGAAGAGCAGTACTTC.

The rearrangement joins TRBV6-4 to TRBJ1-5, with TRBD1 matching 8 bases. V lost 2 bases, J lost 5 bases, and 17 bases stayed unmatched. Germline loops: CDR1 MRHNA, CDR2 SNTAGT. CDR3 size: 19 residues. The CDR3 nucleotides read TGTGCCAGCAGTGACAGGTCAGGGGGCGTGGAAACCTTAGATCAGCCCCAGCATTTT. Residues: CASSDRSGGVETLDQPQHF.

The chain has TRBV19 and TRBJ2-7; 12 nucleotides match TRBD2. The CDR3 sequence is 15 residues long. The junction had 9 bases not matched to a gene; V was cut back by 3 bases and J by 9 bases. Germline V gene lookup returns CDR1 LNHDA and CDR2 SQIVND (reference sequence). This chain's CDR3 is CASSIETSGSSGQYF. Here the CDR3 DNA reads TGTGCCAGTAGTATCGAGACTAGCGGGAGTAGTGGGCAGTACTTC.

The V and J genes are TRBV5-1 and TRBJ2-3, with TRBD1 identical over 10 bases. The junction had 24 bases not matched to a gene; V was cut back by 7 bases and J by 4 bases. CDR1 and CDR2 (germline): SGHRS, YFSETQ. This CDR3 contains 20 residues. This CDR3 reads CASAGTGDDLAAPSPDTQYF. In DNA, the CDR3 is TGCGCCAGCGCCGGGACAGGGGACGACCTAGCGGCCCCCTCCCCAGATACGCAGTATTTT. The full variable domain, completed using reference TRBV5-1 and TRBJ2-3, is KAGVTQTPRYLIKTRGQQVTLSCSPISGHRSVSWYQQTPGQGLQFLFEYFSETQRNKGNFPGRFSGRQFSNSRSEMNVSTLELGDSALYLCASAGTGDDLAAPSPDTQYFGPGTRLTVL.

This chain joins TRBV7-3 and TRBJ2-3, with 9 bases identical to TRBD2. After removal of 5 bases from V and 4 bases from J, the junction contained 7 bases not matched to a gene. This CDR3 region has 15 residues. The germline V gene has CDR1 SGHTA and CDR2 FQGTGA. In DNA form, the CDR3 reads TGTGCCAGCAGCCCCGGGGCTAGCGGGGCAGATACGCAGTATTTT. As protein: CASSPGASGADTQYF. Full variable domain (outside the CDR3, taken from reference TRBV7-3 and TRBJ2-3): GAGVSQTPSNKVTEKGKYVELRCDPISGHTALYWYRQSLGQGPEFLIYFQGTGAADDSGLPNDRFFAVRPEGSVSTLKIQRTERGDSAVYLCASSPGASGADTQYFGPGTRLTVL.

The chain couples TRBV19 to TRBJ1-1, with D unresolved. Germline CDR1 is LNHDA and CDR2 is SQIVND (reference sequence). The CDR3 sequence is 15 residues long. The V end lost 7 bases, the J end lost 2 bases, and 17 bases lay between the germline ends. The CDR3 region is CASIPVGRANTEAFF. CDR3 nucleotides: TGTGCCAGTATCCCCGTAGGTAGGGCTAACACTGAAGCTTTCTTT.